These 27 T cell receptor beta chains came from one sample sequenced in a study of spatial heterogeneity in lung cancer. Sample time point: sample taken at primary tumor resection. Unsorted whole RNA from tumor, nontumor lung or frozen PBMC underwent sequencing. TCRdb re-called the 5' RACE reads with MiXCR, one entry per CDR3 protein. Here the sample spans more than 65,000 distinct CDR3 sequences, about 12% being singletons. This material consisted of PBMCs, taken at surgery. Every receptor here comes from a male donor with early-stage non-small cell lung cancer.

This clonotype showed up just a few times. The V call is TRBV7-3, the J call TRBJ1-6; D perhaps matches TRBD1 (5 bases). This CDR3 is 15 amino acids long. V was shortened by 4 bases and J by 6 bases, with 13 bases between the two germline ends. Germline V gives CDR1 SGHTA, CDR2 FQGTGA. The CDR3 sequence: CASSSGRGLNSPLHF. CDR3 DNA sequence: TGTGCCAGCAGCTCCGGTAGGGGTCTTAATTCACCCCTCCACTTT.

V usage is TRBV30 and J usage is TRBJ1-5; D is perhaps TRBD1 (6 bases). Trimming shortened V by 4 bases and J by 2 bases, and 12 bases separated the two germline ends. Germline-derived CDR1 and CDR2 are GTSNPN and SVGIG (reference sequence). This CDR3 is built from 14 residues. CDR3 sequence reads: CAWTTGMGNQPQHF. The CDR3 DNA sequence: TGTGCCTGGACAACAGGGATGGGCAATCAGCCCCAGCATTTT.

The genes are TRBV20-1 and TRBJ2-2; D not certain. The V end lost 3 bases, the J end lost 7 bases, and 6 bases lay between the germline ends. Germline V CDR1 and CDR2: DFQATT, SNEGSKA (reference sequence). The CDR3 extends over 11 amino acids. The CDR3 DNA follows: TGCAGTGCTAGGGCTTTCGGGGAGCTGTTTTTT. The encoded protein is CSARAFGELFF.

The CDR3, as DNA: TGCAGCGTTGAAAGACAGCTTGGCTACACCTTC. This gives the protein CSVERQLGYTF. The rearrangement joins TRBV29-1 to TRBJ1-2, with D perhaps matching TRBD1 (5 bases). Deletions cut 2 bases from V and 7 bases from J, with 8 bases between. The germline V gene has CDR1 SQVTM and CDR2 ANQGSEA. The CDR3 is 11 residues long.

CDR3 in amino acids: CASSFTSGYTDTQYF. Here the CDR3 DNA reads TGTGCCAGCAGTTTCACTAGCGGGTACACAGATACGCAGTATTTT. This rearrangement joins TRBV7-9 to TRBJ2-3; TRBD2 agrees at 9 bases. CDR3 length: 15 amino acids. Trimming cost V 6 bases and J 2 bases; bases outside gene matches: 6. Germline V CDR1 and CDR2: SEHNR, FQNEAQ (reference sequence).

This clonotype came up many times. The genes are TRBV12-3 or TRBV12-4 and TRBJ2-3, with 12 bases lining up with TRBD2. Trimming at V came to 5 bases and at J to 3 bases, leaving 3 bases not matched to a gene. CDR3 length equals 15 residues. CDR3 coding DNA: TGTGCCAGCAGTACCGGACTAGCGGGAACAGATACGCAGTATTTT. It specifies CASSTGLAGTDTQYF.

This clonotype was picked up a small number of times. The V call is TRBV29-1, the J call TRBJ2-3; the D is unclear. The CDR3 runs 14 residues. V was clipped by 3 bases and J by 5 bases, with 15 bases between them. Germline V gene data show CDR1 as SQVTM and CDR2 as ANQGSEA. The CDR3 loop reads CSVDLGPAEDTQYF. In nucleotides, the CDR3 is TGCAGCGTTGATTTAGGACCGGCTGAAGATACGCAGTATTTT.

This chain connects TRBV11-3 to TRBJ2-7; 12 bases agree with TRBD2. Germline lookup yields CDR1 SGHNT and CDR2 YENEEA. The CDR3 spans 16 residues. V was pared by 5 bases and J by 3 bases, with 8 bases of the junction left unmatched. The CDR3: CASSLRLAGAFYEQYF. Written as DNA, the CDR3 is TGTGCCAGCAGCCTCCGACTAGCGGGGGCCTTCTACGAGCAGTACTTC.

The chain employs TRBV10-1 and TRBJ2-5, with 9 bases matching TRBD2. The germline V gene encodes CDR1 WNHNN and CDR2 SYGVQD (reference sequence). V trimming: 7 bases; J trimming: 2 bases; junction bases outside the gene matches: 8. This CDR3 region has 15 residues. CDR3 loop: CASNLTSGQQETQYF. The CDR3 DNA sequence: TGCGCCAGCAATTTAACTAGCGGGCAGCAAGAGACCCAGTACTTC.

In this sample, this clonotype turned up a few times. This chain uses TRBV10-3 with TRBJ2-7, with 10 positions matching TRBD1. Germline V gene sequence: CDR1 ENHRY, CDR2 SYGVKD. The CDR3 is made up of 15 amino acids. With 0 bases clipped from V and 7 bases from J, the junction kept 6 bases outside the gene matches. CDR3: CAISESGTGEGEQYF. The CDR3 bases are TGTGCCATCAGTGAGTCAGGGACAGGGGAAGGGGAGCAGTACTTC.

The chain is built from TRBV18 and TRBJ2-5; D might be TRBD1 (5 bases). CDR3 length: 14 amino acids. V lost 2 bases, J lost 4 bases, and 11 bases lay in between. The V gene's germline CDR1 is KGHSH and CDR2 LQKENI. The CDR3 spells CASSPGAGGETQYF. CDR3 coding DNA: TGTGCCAGCTCACCAGGGGCAGGCGGAGAGACCCAGTACTTC.

This chain connects TRBV19 to TRBJ2-1; D is possibly TRBD2 (5 bases). The CDR3 loop spans 13 amino acids. Trimming removed 5 bases from V and 10 bases from J, with 15 bases in between. From germline, CDR1 is LNHDA and CDR2 SQIVND (reference sequence). CDR3 protein: CASSFHSDGEQFF. CDR3 coding DNA: TGTGCCAGTAGTTTTCATAGCGATGGGGAGCAGTTCTTC.

This chain joins TRBV2 and TRBJ1-1; a weak D match, TRBD1 (5 bases). Germline V gene sequence: CDR1 SNHLY, CDR2 FYNNEI. Trimming took off 7 bases at V and 12 bases at J, with 18 bases between the two ends. The CDR3 is 12 amino acids. The CDR3 sequence: CASTPPQGSTFF. The CDR3 DNA is TGTGCCAGCACTCCCCCTCAGGGAAGTACTTTCTTT.

The V gene is TRBV19, the J gene TRBJ2-1; D is unclear. Trimming cost V 10 bases and J 6 bases, with 13 bases left between them. CDR1 and CDR2 (germline): LNHDA, SQIVND (reference sequence). CDR3 length: 12 residues. The chain's CDR3 is CATSPRPNEQFF. The CDR3 DNA reads as TGTGCCACGTCGCCTCGCCCCAATGAGCAGTTCTTC.

There are a few counts of this clonotype. This sequence joins TRBV5-4 and TRBJ2-7; D may be TRBD1 or TRBD2 (5 bases each). CDR1 and CDR2 from the germline V gene are SGHNT and YYREEE (reference sequence). The CDR3 sequence is 14 residues long. The V gene lost 2 bases and the J gene lost 2 bases, with 11 bases spanning the gap. The CDR3 nucleotides read TGTGCCAGCAGCTTCGTCCGGGACCCCTACGAGCAGTACTTC. It yields the protein CASSFVRDPYEQYF.

The CDR3: CSVQGLAEQYF. DNA of the CDR3: TGCAGCGTTCAGGGACTAGCCGAGCAGTACTTC. The J gene is TRBJ2-7, the V gene TRBV29-1, with 9 bases aligning to TRBD2. The germline CDR1 and CDR2 sequences are SQVTM and ANQGSEA. Germline trimming cut 5 bases from V and 6 bases from J; bases unmatched to any gene: 2. CDR3 length equals 11 residues.

In its sample, this clonotype was seen a few times. The V call is TRBV20-1, the J call TRBJ2-5, with D perhaps given as TRBD1 or TRBD2 (5 bases each). Germline values: CDR1 DFQATT, CDR2 SNEGSKA (reference sequence). V shed 5 bases and J shed 7 bases, with 23 bases lying between them. The CDR3 spans 15 residues. CDR3 in amino acids: CSASSAGTGTGTQYF. For the CDR3, the DNA is TGCAGTGCTTCCTCAGCCGGGACCGGGACGGGGACCCAGTACTTC.

This clonotype came up many times. This chain joins TRBV7-2 and TRBJ1-5; D unclear. The CDR3 spans 13 residues. Trimming cost V 5 bases and J 3 bases, with 8 bases left between them. The germline V gene encodes CDR1 SGHTA and CDR2 FQGNSA. The CDR3 DNA follows: TGTGCCAGCAGCGAGGGTCCCAATCAGCCCCAGCATTTT. This gives the protein CASSEGPNQPQHF.

This clonotype was observed many times. The chain uses TRBV6-1 and TRBJ1-5; TRBD1 agrees at 9 bases. After removal of 6 bases from V and 12 bases from J, the junction contained 12 bases not matched to a gene. The CDR3 runs to 14 residues. Per germline, CDR1 MNHNS and CDR2 SASEGT. The CDR3, as DNA: TGTGCCAGCAGGGACAGGGGCCCCTCGGGAGGCCAGCATTTT. This gives the protein CASRDRGPSGGQHF.

This clonotype was found a few times. This sequence joins TRBV6-5 and TRBJ2-1; D ambiguous. Trimming removed 7 bases at V and 0 bases at J, with 10 bases between. The CDR3 is 14 residues long. Germline CDR1 reads MNHEY; CDR2 reads SVGAGI. CDR3 bases: TGTGCCAGCAAGGAGCTCCGCTCCTACAATGAGCAGTTCTTC. This gives the protein CASKELRSYNEQFF.

In this sample, this clonotype turned up once. The rearrangement links TRBV5-1 to TRBJ2-5; 7 nucleotides line up with TRBD1. CDR3 length equals 16 residues. The V and J ends lost 0 bases and 7 bases, in that order; junction bases with no gene match: 12. Germline V gene lookup returns CDR1 SGHRS and CDR2 YFSETQ. The CDR3 reads CASSLAQDRTIRTQYF. The CDR3 DNA reads TGCGCCAGCAGCTTGGCCCAGGACAGGACGATAAGGACCCAGTACTTC.

V is TRBV9 and J is TRBJ2-3; 10 bases agree with TRBD2. V shed 0 bases, J shed 3 bases, and the junction held 4 bases outside the gene matches. The V gene's germline CDR1 is SGDLS and CDR2 YYNGEE. The CDR3 length is 16 residues. CDR3 nucleotide sequence: TGTGCCAGCAGCGTAGGAGCTAGCGGGGGAACAGATACGCAGTATTTT. Protein sequence: CASSVGASGGTDTQYF.

This chain links TRBV27 with TRBJ2-3; the D gene is possibly TRBD2 (6 bases). V was cut by 3 bases and J by 6 bases, with 13 bases left in between. Germline V gives CDR1 MNHEY, CDR2 SMNVEV (reference sequence). The CDR3 loop spans 14 amino acids. CDR3 nucleotide sequence: TGTGCCAGCAGTTTCCTAGCGTCAGCGGATACGCAGTATTTT. This codes for CASSFLASADTQYF.

In this sample, this clonotype turned up a few times. This chain links TRBV24-1 with TRBJ2-3; the D is unclear. This CDR3 has 13 amino acids. V lost 3 bases, J lost 5 bases, and 8 bases lay in between. In germline, CDR1 is KGHDR, CDR2 SFDVKD. The CDR3, as DNA: TGTGCCACCAGTGATGCGGACCGAGATACGCAGTATTTT. This encodes CATSDADRDTQYF.

A few counts support this clonotype. The CDR3 protein is CASSLGTVNEKLFF. As DNA, the CDR3 is TGTGCCAGCAGCTTAGGAACGGTTAATGAAAAACTGTTTTTT. This rearrangement joins TRBV11-2 to TRBJ1-4; D not certain. Germline V gene data show CDR1 as SGHAT and CDR2 as FQNNGV. V shed 1 base and J shed 4 bases, with 7 bases lying between them. The CDR3 consists of 14 residues.

The table lists this clonotype with a few counts. The rearrangement joins TRBV5-6 to TRBJ1-2; D is unclear. The CDR3 is 14 amino acids. Trimming removed 3 bases at V and 2 bases at J, with 11 bases between. In germline, CDR1 is SGHDT, CDR2 YYEEEE. CDR3 protein: CASSYIGGNYGYTF. The CDR3 coding sequence is TGTGCCAGCAGCTACATCGGTGGGAACTATGGCTACACCTTC.

This clonotype appeared many times. The gene calls are TRBV29-1 and TRBJ1-2, with D possibly being TRBD1 (5 bases). This CDR3 region has 15 residues. V lost 4 bases to trimming and J lost 8 bases, with 23 bases between them. Germline V gives CDR1 SQVTM, CDR2 ANQGSEA. CDR3 coding DNA: TGCAGCGTTGGAGGGCTTAGGAGCCGCGAGGGGGGCTACACCTTC. Encoded protein: CSVGGLRSREGGYTF.